The count of the clone carrying this T cell receptor beta chain is one. This sample was included in a study of blood T cell repertoires in COVID-19. The repertoire was sequenced with immunoSEQ multiplex PCR; TCRdb's copy has only in-frame clones and lacks some. Here the sample spans 70,000 to 95,000 clones, around 81% being singletons. V lost 2 bases, J lost 7 bases, and 15 bases lay in between. Per germline, CDR1 SGHAT and CDR2 FQNNGV. The CDR3 totals 15 residues. Sequenced sample: peripheral blood. This clonotype was obtained from a woman aged 70-85 years with active or convalescent COVID-19. This chain uses TRBV11-2 with TRBJ2-4; D perhaps matches TRBD1 (6 bases). CDR3 protein: CASSLFSGHPNIQYF. As DNA, the CDR3 is TGTGCCAGCAGCTTATTTTCGGGACACCCTAACATTCAGTACTTC.